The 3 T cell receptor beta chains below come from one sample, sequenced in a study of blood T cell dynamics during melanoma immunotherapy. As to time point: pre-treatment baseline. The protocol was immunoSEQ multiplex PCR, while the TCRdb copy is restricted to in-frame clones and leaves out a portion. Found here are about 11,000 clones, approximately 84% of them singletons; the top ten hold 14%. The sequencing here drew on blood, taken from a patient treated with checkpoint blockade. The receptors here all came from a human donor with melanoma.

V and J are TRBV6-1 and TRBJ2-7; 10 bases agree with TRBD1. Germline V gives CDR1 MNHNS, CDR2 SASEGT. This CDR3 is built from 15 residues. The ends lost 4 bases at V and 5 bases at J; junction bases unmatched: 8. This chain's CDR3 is CASSGGQGSIHEQYF. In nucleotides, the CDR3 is TGTGCCAGCAGTGGGGGACAGGGGTCTATCCACGAGCAGTACTTC.

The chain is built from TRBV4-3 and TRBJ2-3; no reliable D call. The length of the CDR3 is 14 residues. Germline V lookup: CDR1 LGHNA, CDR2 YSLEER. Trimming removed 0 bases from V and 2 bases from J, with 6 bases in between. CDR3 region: CASSQEIVTDTQYF. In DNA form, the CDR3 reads TGCGCCAGCAGCCAAGAAATTGTCACAGATACGCAGTATTTT.

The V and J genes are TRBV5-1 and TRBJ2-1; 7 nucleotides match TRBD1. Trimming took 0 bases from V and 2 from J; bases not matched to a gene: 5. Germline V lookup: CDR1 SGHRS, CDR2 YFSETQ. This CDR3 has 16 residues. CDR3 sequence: CASSLGGQETYNEQFF. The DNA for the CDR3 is TGCGCCAGCAGCTTGGGAGGACAGGAGACCTACAATGAGCAGTTCTTC.